This T cell receptor beta chain was recorded in a study of low-dose radiotherapy and immunotherapy resistance in tumors. Study-level information: Over 26 weeks, cohort 2 got 1 Gy every two weeks, reaching 13 Gy.

This clonotype was found many times. The time point was: before trial treatment. Covering alpha and beta chains, TRAV- and TRBV-specific primers were used for the first-strand cDNA. The PCR that amplified TCRs ran for 20 cycles, relying on a constant-region primer and a V-primer adapter. TCRdb re-called the reads with MiXCR, one entry per CDR3 protein. The table records 65,000 to 100,000 distinct CDR3 sequences, over 15% of them present only once. The sample in question was PBMCs, obtained before treatment. The sequence was collected from a male donor with prostate cancer.

The CDR3 loop reads CASSPSGRQSSYNEQFF. The CDR3 DNA follows: TGCGCCAGCAGCCCGAGTGGGCGACAAAGCTCCTACAATGAGCAGTTCTTC. The J gene is TRBJ2-1, the V gene TRBV5-1; D ambiguous. The V end lost 4 bases, the J end lost 0 bases, and 17 bases lay between the germline ends. The CDR3 has 17 residues. CDR1 is SGHRS and CDR2 is YFSETQ in the germline V gene.